This T cell receptor (beta chain) emerged from a study of blood T cell repertoires in COVID-19. Study summary: Donors in the United States, Italy and Spain gave samples during acute or convalescent COVID-19. Sources were T cells, B-cell-depleted T cells, or PBMCs; the material itself was cDNA or gDNA.

Under the authors' procedure: Amplifying reference gene primers gave estimates of nucleated cell counts. Assay used: immunoSEQ multiplex PCR; TCRdb lists only in-frame clones, some missing. V and J calls and clone size come straight from that table; D and trimming were deduced from the DNA. The sample contains approximately 91,000 clones, approximately 72% of which appear only once. There are 12 residues in the CDR3. J lost 6 bases, V lost 4 bases, and 1 base had no gene match. Germline V gene data show CDR1 as SQVTM and CDR2 as ANQGSEA. This TCR was sampled from a man aged 70 or older with acute or convalescent COVID-19. The V gene is TRBV29-1, the J gene TRBJ2-7; 12 positions match TRBD2. The sequencing sample was made of peripheral blood. CDR3 coding DNA: TGCAGCGTTGCGACTAGCGGGAGCGAGCAGTACTTC. It specifies CSVATSGSEQYF.